The 25 T cell receptor beta chains in this list originate from one sample, sequenced in a study of identical twins. A single record per CDR3 protein comes from TCRdb applying MiXCR to the 5' RACE reads. The table lists around 690,000 distinct CDR3 sequences, approximately 22% of them singletons. These records were also assigned to another study, of T cells expressing NK-cell markers.

The specimen was PBMCs. Every receptor here comes from a woman aged 18-30 years in good health.

The DNA of the CDR3 is TGTGCCAGCGCAAGGACAGGGGACACTGAAGCTTTCTTT. This sequence encodes CASARTGDTEAFF. V and J are TRBV6-6 and TRBJ1-1; 9 bases line up with TRBD1. After removal of 8 bases from V and 3 bases from J, the junction contained 4 bases not matched to a gene. Germline V lookup: CDR1 MNHNY, CDR2 SVGAGI (reference sequence). This CDR3 is built from 13 residues.

This sequence joins TRBV15 and TRBJ2-4; D may be TRBD1 or TRBD2 (5 bases each). This CDR3 is 14 amino acids long. Germline CDR1 reads LNHNV; CDR2 reads YYDKDF (reference sequence). The V end was cut by 0 bases, the J end by 13 bases, with 16 bases between. The CDR3 reads CATSRDILGTGQYF. DNA of the CDR3: TGTGCCACCAGCAGAGATATCTTGGGGACGGGACAGTACTTC.

The chain recombines TRBV7-9 with TRBJ2-3; D not resolved. The CDR3 has 16 residues. Germline V gene lookup returns CDR1 SEHNR and CDR2 FQNEAQ (reference sequence). The V end lost 5 bases, the J end lost 5 bases, and 20 bases lay between the germline ends. In DNA, the CDR3 is TGTGCCAGCAGCCGTAAGCTTAACACAGCCTTAGATACGCAGTATTTT. Translation: CASSRKLNTALDTQYF.

The rearrangement uses TRBV4-3 and TRBJ2-1; D may be TRBD1 (6 bases). This CDR3 comprises 18 residues. Germline-derived CDR1 and CDR2 are LGHNA and YSLEER. Trimming pared 4 bases from V and 0 bases from J, leaving 19 bases between. CDR3 nucleotides: TGCGCCAGCAGCCGAGCCCAACTTACAGGGTACTCCTACAATGAGCAGTTCTTC. Translation: CASSRAQLTGYSYNEQFF.

The rearrangement uses TRBV5-1 and TRBJ2-1; D perhaps matches TRBD2 (5 bases). The CDR3 extends over 15 amino acids. Trimming took off 0 bases at V and 8 bases at J, with 15 bases between the two ends. CDR1 and CDR2 (germline): SGHRS, YFSETQ. For the CDR3, the DNA is TGCGCCAGCAGCTTGGCGCTCTCTCTCGGGGATGAGCAGTTCTTC. The encoded protein is CASSLALSLGDEQFF.

This clonotype was counted ten times or more. V is TRBV12-3 or TRBV12-4 and J is TRBJ2-1, with D possibly being TRBD1 or TRBD2 (5 bases each). The length of the CDR3 is 14 residues. Trimming removed 5 bases at V and 9 bases at J, with 17 bases between. CDR3 loop: CASSGTFVEAEQFF. CDR3 bases: TGTGCCAGCAGTGGGACGTTCGTTGAAGCTGAGCAGTTCTTC.

This chain uses TRBV10-3 with TRBJ1-5; maybe TRBD1 (5 bases). This CDR3 spans 14 amino acids. Germline V gene sequence: CDR1 ENHRY, CDR2 SYGVKD. V gave up 8 bases and J gave up 7 bases, with 18 bases separating them. Here the CDR3 DNA reads TGTGCCATCTCTTCCAGCGTTCAGGGACAGCCCCAGCATTTT. Amino acids: CAISSSVQGQPQHF.

This clonotype was seen more than once but under ten times. The rearrangement joins TRBV19 to TRBJ1-4; 9 nucleotides align to TRBD1. This CDR3 has 15 amino acids. V lost 1 base to trimming and J lost 5 bases; unmatched junction nucleotides: 2. In germline, CDR1 is LNHDA, CDR2 SQIVND (reference sequence). CDR3: CASSIVDRGNEKLFF. The CDR3 nucleotides read TGTGCCAGTAGTATAGTGGACAGGGGAAATGAAAAACTGTTTTTT. The complete variable domain, with remaining parts taken from reference TRBV19 and TRBJ1-4, reads DGGITQSPKYLFRKEGQNVTLSCEQNLNHDAMYWYRQDPGQGLRLIYYSQIVNDFQKGDIAEGYSVSREKKESFPLTVTSAQKNPTAFYLCASSIVDRGNEKLFFGSGTQLSVL.

A few counts support this clonotype. The chain couples TRBV20-1 to TRBJ2-1; 9 positions agree with TRBD2. The CDR3 contains 14 residues. V was pared by 2 bases and J by 12 bases, with 11 bases of the junction left unmatched. CDR1 is DFQATT and CDR2 is SNEGSKA in the germline V gene (reference sequence). The CDR3 DNA is TGCAGTGCTAGACCCCTAGCGGGGCGGGGTAGGCAGTTCTTC. Protein: CSARPLAGRGRQFF.

The chain is built from TRBV19 and TRBJ2-6; D call uncertain. This CDR3 spans 15 amino acids. Germline V gene data show CDR1 as LNHDA and CDR2 as SQIVND (reference sequence). Deletions cut 5 bases from V and 2 bases from J, with 10 bases between. CDR3 loop: CASSQASAGANVLTF. CDR3 bases: TGTGCCAGTAGTCAGGCCTCAGCTGGGGCCAACGTCCTGACTTTC.

This clonotype has ten or more counts. The chain carries TRBV10-3 and TRBJ1-5; D remains unclear. The CDR3 has 12 residues. V gave up 3 bases and J gave up 6 bases, with 6 bases separating them. The V gene's germline CDR1 is ENHRY and CDR2 SYGVKD. CDR3: CAISDKGQPQHF. CDR3 nucleotide sequence: TGTGCCATCAGTGATAAGGGTCAGCCCCAGCATTTT.

In this sample, this clonotype turned up many times. This chain links TRBV3-1 with TRBJ1-2; possible D gene TRBD1, 6 bases. Deletions cut 4 bases from V and 6 bases from J, with 9 bases between. Germline CDR1 reads LGHDT; CDR2 reads YNNKEL (reference sequence). The CDR3 spans 12 residues. This chain's CDR3 is CASSRGTHGYTF. The CDR3 DNA reads as TGTGCCAGCAGCCGCGGGACACATGGCTACACCTTC.

This clonotype was counted ten times or more. The chain joins TRBV20-1 to TRBJ2-1; TRBD2 matches 7 bases. The junction had 5 bases not matched to a gene; V was cut back by 3 bases and J by 0 bases. Germline lookup yields CDR1 DFQATT and CDR2 SNEGSKA (reference sequence). The CDR3 loop spans 15 amino acids. CDR3 sequence reads: CSASRAGSSYNEQFF. CDR3 DNA sequence: TGCAGTGCTAGTCGAGCGGGAAGCTCCTACAATGAGCAGTTCTTC.

V and J are TRBV6-5 and TRBJ2-5; tentative D call: TRBD1 (5 bases). Looked up from germline, CDR1 is MNHEY and CDR2 is SVGAGI. The V and J ends lost 7 bases and 5 bases respectively, with 8 bases between them. This CDR3 comprises 11 residues. CDR3 sequence reads: CASTGKETQYF. The CDR3 nucleotides read TGTGCCAGCACAGGGAAGGAGACCCAGTACTTC.

This chain links TRBV20-1 with TRBJ1-6; D is uncertain. Germline CDR1 and CDR2: DFQATT and SNEGSKA (reference sequence). V was clipped by 3 bases and J by 0 bases, with 6 bases between them. This CDR3 contains 14 residues. CDR3 sequence reads: CSASPSSYNSPLHF. The CDR3 region has the DNA TGCAGTGCTAGCCCCAGCTCCTATAATTCACCCCTCCACTTT.

This clonotype has a handful of counts. The gene calls are TRBV7-6 and TRBJ1-5, with TRBD1 matching 8 bases. CDR1 and CDR2 from the germline V gene are SGHVS and FNYEAQ. After removal of 6 bases from V and 4 bases from J, the junction contained 2 bases not matched to a gene. This CDR3 spans 13 amino acids. Written as DNA, the CDR3 is TGTGCCAGCAGGACAGGGGTAAATCAGCCCCAGCATTTT. This sequence encodes CASRTGVNQPQHF.

The V gene is TRBV28, the J gene TRBJ2-1; a weak D match, TRBD2 (5 bases). Looked up from germline, CDR1 is MDHEN and CDR2 is SYDVKM. Trimming took off 8 bases at V and 3 bases at J, with 8 bases between the two ends. This CDR3 contains 12 residues. The chain's CDR3 is CASGGVYNEQFF. CDR3 nucleotides: TGTGCCAGCGGAGGAGTCTACAATGAGCAGTTCTTC.

This clonotype was recorded a few times. The chain carries TRBV5-1 and TRBJ2-2; D is uncertain. Germline V gene data show CDR1 as SGHRS and CDR2 as YFSETQ. The germline V and J ends were trimmed by 1 base and 0 bases, with 10 bases remaining between them. The CDR3 sequence is 16 residues long. The CDR3 bases are TGCGCCAGCAGCTTGTTACCCAGCGCGAACACCGGGGAGCTGTTTTTT. Its protein product is CASSLLPSANTGELFF.

The V and J genes are TRBV5-1 and TRBJ2-7; either TRBD1 or TRBD2 may supply D (5 bases each). This CDR3 has 14 amino acids. Trimming stripped 4 bases from V and 10 bases from J, with 21 bases between. The germline gives CDR1 SGHRS, CDR2 YFSETQ. The CDR3 spells CASSTGTDGTRQYF. CDR3 DNA: TGCGCCAGCAGCACTGGGACGGACGGTACGAGACAGTACTTC.

This clonotype turned up a few times. The rearrangement links TRBV20-1 to TRBJ1-5; weak D call: TRBD1 (6 bases). This CDR3 is built from 14 residues. Germline values: CDR1 DFQATT, CDR2 SNEGSKA (reference sequence). V lost 5 bases, J lost 4 bases, and 15 bases lay in between. The CDR3 DNA follows: TGCAGTGCTTGGGCCGGGGGGCCAAATCAGCCCCAGCATTTT. It specifies CSAWAGGPNQPQHF.

The chain links TRBV20-1 to TRBJ2-5; D is tentatively TRBD1 or TRBD2 (5 bases each). Trimming left V 7 bases short and J 5 bases short, with 14 bases between. Germline CDR1 reads DFQATT; CDR2 reads SNEGSKA (reference sequence). The CDR3 spans 12 residues. CDR3 coding DNA: TGCAGTGTCTACGGGACGAGGGAGACCCAGTACTTC. It translates to CSVYGTRETQYF.

CDR3: CSATTGGAYNEQFF. CDR3 sequence (DNA): TGCAGTGCTACAACAGGGGGGGCCTACAATGAGCAGTTCTTC. This sequence joins TRBV20-1 and TRBJ2-1, with a weak D call TRBD1 (8 bases). In germline, CDR1 is DFQATT, CDR2 SNEGSKA (reference sequence). With 4 bases removed from V and 2 bases from J, the gap between germline ends came to 12 bases. The CDR3 sequence is 14 residues long.

The chain couples TRBV15 to TRBJ1-3; the D gene is possibly TRBD1 (6 bases). The CDR3 totals 14 residues. Germline CDR1 is LNHNV and CDR2 is YYDKDF (reference sequence). V was pared by 5 bases and J by 3 bases, with 11 bases between. In DNA form, the CDR3 reads TGTGCCACCAGCGCACAGGGTAATGGAAACACCATATATTTT. Translated: CATSAQGNGNTIYF.

Many counts were recorded for this clonotype. V gene TRBV7-2 combines with J gene TRBJ2-5; perhaps TRBD2 as D (6 bases). There are 16 residues in the CDR3. Trimming removed 5 bases from V and 3 bases from J, with 19 bases in between. Germline assignment: CDR1 SGHTA and CDR2 FQGNSA. CDR3 DNA sequence: TGTGCCAGCAGCCCAACCCGCGGGACTGTGAAAGAGACCCAGTACTTC. Residues: CASSPTRGTVKETQYF.

This clonotype was detected a few times. The V and J genes are TRBV29-1 and TRBJ2-1, with a possible D match to TRBD2 (6 bases). Germline V gives CDR1 SQVTM, CDR2 ANQGSEA. This CDR3 has 13 residues. V was shortened by 6 bases and J by 10 bases, with 19 bases between the two germline ends. The CDR3 bases are TGCAGCGTCACCGGGACTGCGTCAGGGGAGCAGTTCTTC. Residues: CSVTGTASGEQFF.